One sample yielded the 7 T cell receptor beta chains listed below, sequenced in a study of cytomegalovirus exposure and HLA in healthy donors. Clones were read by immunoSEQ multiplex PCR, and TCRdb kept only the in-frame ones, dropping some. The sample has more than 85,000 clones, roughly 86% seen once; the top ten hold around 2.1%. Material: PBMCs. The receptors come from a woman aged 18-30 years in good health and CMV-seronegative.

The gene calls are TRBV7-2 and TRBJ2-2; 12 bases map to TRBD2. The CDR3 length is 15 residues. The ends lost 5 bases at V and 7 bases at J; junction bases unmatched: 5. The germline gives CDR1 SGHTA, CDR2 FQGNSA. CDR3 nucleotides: TGTGCCAGCAGCATCGGGGGACTAGCGGGCGGGGAGCTGTTTTTT. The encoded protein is CASSIGGLAGGELFF.

Written as DNA, the CDR3 is TGTGCCAGCAGCCCGCGGGGACAGGGGGTTACAGATACGCAGTATTTT. Translation gives CASSPRGQGVTDTQYF. The chain links TRBV9 to TRBJ2-3, with TRBD1 matching over 11 bases. Trimming at V came to 4 bases and at J to 3 bases, leaving 7 bases not matched to a gene. The CDR3 consists of 16 residues. Looked up from germline, CDR1 is SGDLS and CDR2 is YYNGEE.

DNA for the CDR3: TGCGCCAGCCGGCCGACGGGACAGGGAGGGTTGAACTATGGCTACACCTTC. This encodes CASRPTGQGGLNYGYTF. The chain uses TRBV5-1 and TRBJ1-2; TRBD1 matches 9 bases. Germline V CDR1 and CDR2: SGHRS, YFSETQ. With 7 bases clipped from V and 2 bases from J, the junction kept 15 bases outside the gene matches. This CDR3 is built from 17 residues.

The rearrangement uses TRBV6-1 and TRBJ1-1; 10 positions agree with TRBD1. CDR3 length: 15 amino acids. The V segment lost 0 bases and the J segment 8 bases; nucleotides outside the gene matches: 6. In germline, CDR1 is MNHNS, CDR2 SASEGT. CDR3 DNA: TGTGCCAGCAGTGAAGCGCTTGGGACAGGGGTAGAAGCTTTCTTT. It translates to CASSEALGTGVEAFF.

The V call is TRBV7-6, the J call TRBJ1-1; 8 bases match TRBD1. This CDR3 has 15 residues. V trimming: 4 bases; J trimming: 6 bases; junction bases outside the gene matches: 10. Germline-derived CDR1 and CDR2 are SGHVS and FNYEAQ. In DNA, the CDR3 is TGTGCCAGCAGCTCCAGAGACAGGGGAGGGTCTGAAGCTTTCTTT. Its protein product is CASSSRDRGGSEAFF.

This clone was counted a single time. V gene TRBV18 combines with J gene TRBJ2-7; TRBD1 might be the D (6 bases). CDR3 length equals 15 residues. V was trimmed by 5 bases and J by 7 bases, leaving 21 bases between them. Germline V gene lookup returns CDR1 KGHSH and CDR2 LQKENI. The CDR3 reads CASSDIRGKVGEQYF. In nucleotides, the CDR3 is TGTGCCAGCTCAGATATCAGGGGCAAAGTGGGGGAGCAGTACTTC.

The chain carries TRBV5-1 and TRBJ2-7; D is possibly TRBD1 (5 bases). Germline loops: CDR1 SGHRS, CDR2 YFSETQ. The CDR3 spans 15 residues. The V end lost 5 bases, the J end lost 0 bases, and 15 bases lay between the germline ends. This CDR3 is CASSYDSSTSYEQYF. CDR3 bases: TGCGCCAGCAGTTATGACAGTTCCACCTCCTACGAGCAGTACTTC.